In its sample, the clone carrying this T cell receptor (beta chain) was seen once. The antigen remains undetermined. Sequencing used immunoSEQ multiplex PCR; TCRdb keeps in-frame clones, though not all of them. Of about 110,000 clones detected, 90% to 96% appear once; the ten largest clones hold approximately 0.67%. This sample stems from a study of cytomegalovirus exposure and HLA in healthy donors. At the level of the study: Both the 120 or so validation repertoires and the 500 to 700 first-cohort repertoires used the same platform, as reported by a later analysis.

This CDR3 has 13 amino acids. Germline values: CDR1 MDHEN, CDR2 SYDVKM. Trimming cost V 6 bases and J 3 bases, with 11 bases left between them. Notes on the study in general: The study flagged about 150 TCR beta chains as cytomegalovirus-associated.

The sample comprised PBMCs. The sequence was obtained from a woman aged 18-29 years in good health and CMV-seronegative. V usage is TRBV28 and J usage is TRBJ1-2; a possible D gene is TRBD1 (5 bases). This CDR3 is CASRLTAYYGYTF. CDR3 DNA sequence: TGTGCCAGCAGACTGACAGCATACTATGGCTACACCTTC.